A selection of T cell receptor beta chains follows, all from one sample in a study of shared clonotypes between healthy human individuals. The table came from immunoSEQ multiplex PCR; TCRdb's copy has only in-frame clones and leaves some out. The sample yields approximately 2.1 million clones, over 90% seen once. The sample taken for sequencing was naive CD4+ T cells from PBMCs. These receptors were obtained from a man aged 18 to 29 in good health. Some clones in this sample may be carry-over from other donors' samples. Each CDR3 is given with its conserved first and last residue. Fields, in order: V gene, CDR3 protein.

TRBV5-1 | CASSGTGRRPLAGEGETQYF
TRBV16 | CASSQARGVLNQPQHF
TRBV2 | CASSEQLAEETQYF
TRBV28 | CASIDSGTYEQYF
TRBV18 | CASSPFGPSTDTQYF
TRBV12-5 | CASGLGREQFF
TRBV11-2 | CASSLGIEGLITGELFF
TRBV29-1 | CSVTGTDINYGYTF
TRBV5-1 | CASSLANQVNTEAFF
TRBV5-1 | CASSSLSGSMDNEQYF
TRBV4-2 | CASSLGTGAEKLFF
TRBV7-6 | CASALEGQPQHF
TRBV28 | CASSLGTNIYNEQFF
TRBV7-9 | CATPGGKEKLFF
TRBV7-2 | CASSLVFRGNQPQHF
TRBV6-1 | CASSEITGGSQPQHF
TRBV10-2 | CASSGTSATGELFF
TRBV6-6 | CASRRSRQSSYEQYF
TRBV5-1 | CASRGEGRAGNTEAFF
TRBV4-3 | CASSRVPGLNTEAFF
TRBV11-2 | CASSLVNTYEQYF
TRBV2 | CASSEGKGGVLYGYTF
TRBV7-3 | CASSSRQGAGETQYF
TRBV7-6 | CASSLVTSGANVLTF
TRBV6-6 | CASSPNNRGNYGYTF
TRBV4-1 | CASSSKPREGSNAGELFF
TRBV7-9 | CASSGMQGSYNEQFF
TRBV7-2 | CASSPGRNYEQYF
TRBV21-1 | CASSGKRVRDRVDTQYF
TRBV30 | CAWSANTGELFF
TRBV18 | CASSLGDGGEAFF
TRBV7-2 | CASVIGTLNTEAFF
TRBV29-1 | CSVIRVGKLFF
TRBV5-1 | CASSLSDVETDTQYF
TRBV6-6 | CASSYKREGRYEQYF
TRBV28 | CASRPLGVLGSQHF
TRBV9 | CASSVGGRRETQYF
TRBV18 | CASSPGRQETQYF
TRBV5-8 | CASSLGWATDTQYF
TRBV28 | CASSPGSGGHTEAFF